Described below is a single T cell receptor beta chain sequence and its context. Its antigen is unknown. Study observations and caveats: Whole repertoires were not studied in the larger cohort, only one V-J beta rearrangement.

Germline CDR1 and CDR2: DFQATT and SNEGSKA (reference sequence). The CDR3 extends over 19 amino acids. V lost 2 bases, J lost 3 bases, and 18 bases stayed unmatched. Tregs were sorted as CD4+CD25+CD127-/low cells. From the 5' RACE reads, TCRdb called clonotypes with MiXCR, one entry per CDR3 protein. The sample includes over 45,000 distinct CDR3 sequences, 26% seen only once; the top ten take 2% to 2.5%. Material for sequencing was tumor-infiltrating Tregs sorted from the breast tumor. The sequence was collected from a female donor with breast cancer. This chain joins TRBV20-1 and TRBJ2-7; TRBD2 aligns across 11 bases. In DNA, the CDR3 is TGCAGTGCTAGACTCCTGCGTGTAGCGGGAGGGCCCTATTTCTACGAGCAGTACTTC. It translates to CSARLLRVAGGPYFYEQYF.